This TCR beta chain emerged from a study of T cells after yellow fever vaccination (dated by TCRdb to about 2019). For the study in its entirety: The SMART-Seq v4 Ultra Low Input RNA kit was used to prepare libraries from fractions with low cell numbers. Blood was collected at multiple timepoints before and after primary and secondary immunization, and bulk PBMC replicates and cell subsets were isolated. The cohort comprised two healthy male donors, one aged 18 to 30 and one aged 30 to 39 years. To track T-cell clones before and after primary and booster YFV17D yellow fever vaccination, bulk TCR alpha and beta repertoires were sequenced longitudinally. Paper-wide results and their limitations: The study included only two donors, which limits how far the findings can be generalized. A small share of clonotypes was detected in both CD4 and CD8 compartments, with the overlap likely arising from convergent recombination. FACS-sorted repertoires could contain abundant contaminating clonotypes from the bulk population, so computational filtering was required. Most clones expanded after primary vaccination (about 96% of CD4 and approximately 90% of CD8) were re-detected after the booster, suggesting that broad memory maintenance occurred. Compared with the primary T-cell response, the secondary T-cell response was faster but weaker, reaching its peak on day 5 rather than on day 15.

In light of the paper, this sample's treatment or condition label describes: live attenuated yellow fever vaccine strain. At each blood-draw timepoint, two biological replicates of bulk PBMCs were obtained. PBMCs were isolated from peripheral blood using a standard Ficoll-Paque protocol. TriZol was used to extract RNA from bulk PBMCs, CD4 and CD8 fractions, and dextramer-positive and dextramer-negative fractions. TCR cDNA was made using 5'RACE template switching, a step that added a universal primer site and unique molecular identifiers. cDNA synthesis was primed from both the TCR alpha and TCR beta constant segments. Library amplification involved two PCR steps, and the second step added sample barcodes and sequencing adapters. Libraries were sequenced on Illumina HiSeq 2500 (2x100 bp) or NovaSeq (2x150 bp). The source study handled its data this way. MIGEC handled demultiplexing of reads and collapsing into UMI consensus sequences, while MiXCR performed V(D)J alignment. Using edgeR on replicate PBMC samples, clonotypes were called vaccine-responding if FDR was below 0.01 and the log2 fold change was above 5 up to day 15. Bulk clonotypes were assigned CD4 or CD8 identity according to which sequenced CD4 or CD8 repertoire held them at higher abundance. In TCRdb, the public reads were trimmed at Q25 with fastp and aligned with MiXCR, with productive beta chains retained. Rows matching on CDR3 protein sequence are summarized as one entry with the most common DNA and genes. The V and J calls and clone size come from TCRdb's table, not from the authors' own analysis. Within this sample are about 360,000 distinct CDR3 sequences, with roughly 6.2% of them counted one time only. Over 12% of the sample comes from the top ten.

Concerning this clonotype: Its cognate antigen has yet to be identified. The input lacks base qualities; no much larger clone sits a single base away.

The sequences come from PBMCs, collected 5 days after the yellow fever booster vaccination. This TCR was sampled from a man under 40 who received the YFV17D yellow fever vaccine.

CDR3 protein: CASSQTSGRAANEQFF. The nucleotide sequence reads as follows: TGTGCCAGCAGCCAGACTAGCGGGAGGGCCGCCAATGAGCAGTTCTTC. The rearrangement joined TRBV4-2 to TRBJ2-1, with 14 junctional bases fitting TRBD2. The germline V gene gives CDR1 as LGHNA and CDR2 as YNFKEQ. From its cysteine to its phenylalanine, the CDR3 spans 16 amino acids. The retained sequence is limited to the CDR3, 48 bases, with the frame set at the first base. Unmatched junction bases come to 4, with V trimmed by 3 bases and J by 6 bases.